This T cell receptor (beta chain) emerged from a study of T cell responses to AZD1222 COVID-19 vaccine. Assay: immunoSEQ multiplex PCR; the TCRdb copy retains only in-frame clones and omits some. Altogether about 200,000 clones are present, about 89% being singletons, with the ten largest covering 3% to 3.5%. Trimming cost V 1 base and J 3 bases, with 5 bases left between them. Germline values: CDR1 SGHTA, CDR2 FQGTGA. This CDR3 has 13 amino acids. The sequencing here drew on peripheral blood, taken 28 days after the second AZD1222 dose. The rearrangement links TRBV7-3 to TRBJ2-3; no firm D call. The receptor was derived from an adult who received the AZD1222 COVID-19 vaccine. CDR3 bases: TGTGCCAGCAGCTTAATTTTTACAGATACGCAGTATTTT. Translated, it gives CASSLIFTDTQYF. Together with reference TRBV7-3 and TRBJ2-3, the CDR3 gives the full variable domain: GAGVSQTPSNKVTEKGKYVELRCDPISGHTALYWYRQSLGQGPEFLIYFQGTGAADDSGLPNDRFFAVRPEGSVSTLKIQRTERGDSAVYLCASSLIFTDTQYFGPGTRLTVL.